The rows below give T cell receptor beta chains drawn from one sample of a study of T cell responses to AZD1222 COVID-19 vaccine. Some clones are missing from TCRdb's copy, which holds only in-frame ones; the method was immunoSEQ multiplex PCR. The sample lists around 120,000 clones; approximately 90% were seen once. The specimen comprised peripheral blood, sampled on day 0 of AZD1222 vaccination. The receptors were sampled from an adult in good health. Both conserved end residues are part of each CDR3. A D gene is named only where the DNA matches it firmly. Size values are once, few and many counts, or a class for expanded clones, and some rows have none.

J gene	clone size	V gene	D gene	CDR3 protein	CDR3 DNA
TRBJ1-1	.	TRBV5-4	.	CASSLAGGGWNTEAFF	TGTGCCAGCAGCTTGGCCGGAGGGGGGTGGAACACTGAAGCTTTCTTT
TRBJ1-1	.	TRBV30	.	CAWSQPRSEAFF	TGTGCCTGGAGCCAACCCCGCAGTGAAGCTTTCTTT
TRBJ1-2	.	TRBV18	TRBD1	CASSRDRGLSYGYTF	TGTGCCAGCTCACGAGACAGGGGGCTAAGCTATGGCTACACCTTC
TRBJ2-1	once	TRBV7-9	TRBD1	CASSWLTGLNEQFF	TGTGCCAGCAGCTGGCTGACAGGGTTAAATGAGCAGTTCTTC
TRBJ2-7	.	TRBV28	TRBD1	CASATSLTGGYEQYF	TGTGCCAGCGCAACCTCCCTGACAGGGGGCTACGAGCAGTACTTC
TRBJ2-3	.	TRBV5-4	.	CASSLKGPDTQYF	TGTGCCAGCAGCTTGAAGGGCCCAGATACGCAGTATTTT
TRBJ2-7	.	TRBV7-3	.	CASSPRRSPVQYF	TGTGCCAGCAGCCCGCGACGCTCCCCCGTGCAGTACTTC
TRBJ2-1	.	TRBV2	.	CASILSKGEQFF	TGTGCCAGCATTCTAAGTAAGGGTGAGCAGTTCTTC
TRBJ1-1	.	TRBV5-1	TRBD1	CASSLLAGGWTEAFF	TGCGCCAGCAGCTTGCTTGCAGGGGGCTGGACTGAAGCTTTCTTT
TRBJ1-1	.	TRBV6-6	.	CASSPLPFKDEKTEAFF	TGTGCCAGCAGTCCCCTCCCATTTAAGGACGAGAAGACTGAAGCTTTCTTT